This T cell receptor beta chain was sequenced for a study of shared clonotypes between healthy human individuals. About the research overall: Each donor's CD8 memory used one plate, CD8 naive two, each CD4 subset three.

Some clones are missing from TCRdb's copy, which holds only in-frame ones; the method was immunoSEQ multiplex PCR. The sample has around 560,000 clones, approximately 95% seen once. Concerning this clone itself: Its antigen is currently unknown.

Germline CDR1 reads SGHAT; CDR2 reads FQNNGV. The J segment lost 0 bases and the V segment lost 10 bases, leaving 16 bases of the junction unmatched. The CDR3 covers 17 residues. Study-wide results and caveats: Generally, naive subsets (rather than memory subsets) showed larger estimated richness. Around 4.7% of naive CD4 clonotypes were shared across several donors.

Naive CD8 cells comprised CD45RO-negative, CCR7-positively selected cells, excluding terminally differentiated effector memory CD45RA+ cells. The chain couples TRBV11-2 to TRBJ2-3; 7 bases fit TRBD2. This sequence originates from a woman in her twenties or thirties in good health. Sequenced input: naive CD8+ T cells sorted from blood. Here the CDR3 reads CATYWGERGTSTDTQYF. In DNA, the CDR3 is TGTGCCACCTACTGGGGGGAGCGGGGAACTAGCACAGATACGCAGTATTTT.